Sequencing of this T cell receptor beta chain was carried out in a study of blood T cell repertoires in COVID-19. At the level of the study: Samples came from the United States, Italy and Spain, spanning acute and convalescent COVID-19.

Method: immunoSEQ multiplex PCR; TCRdb's copy keeps in-frame clones and lacks some. This table holds about 130,000 clones, about 77% found once. This clone was counted once. The CDR3 has 16 residues. The trim removed 7 bases at V and 2 bases at J, leaving 8 bases unmatched. Germline CDR1 reads LNHDA; CDR2 reads SQIVND (reference sequence). This rearrangement joins TRBV19 to TRBJ2-2; 9 bases fit TRBD1. The receptor's source is a man at least 80 years old with acute or convalescent COVID-19. The sequenced sample was peripheral blood. CDR3 residues: CASISRTGVNTGELFF. DNA of the CDR3: TGTGCCAGTATCTCCCGGACAGGGGTAAACACCGGGGAGCTGTTTTTT.